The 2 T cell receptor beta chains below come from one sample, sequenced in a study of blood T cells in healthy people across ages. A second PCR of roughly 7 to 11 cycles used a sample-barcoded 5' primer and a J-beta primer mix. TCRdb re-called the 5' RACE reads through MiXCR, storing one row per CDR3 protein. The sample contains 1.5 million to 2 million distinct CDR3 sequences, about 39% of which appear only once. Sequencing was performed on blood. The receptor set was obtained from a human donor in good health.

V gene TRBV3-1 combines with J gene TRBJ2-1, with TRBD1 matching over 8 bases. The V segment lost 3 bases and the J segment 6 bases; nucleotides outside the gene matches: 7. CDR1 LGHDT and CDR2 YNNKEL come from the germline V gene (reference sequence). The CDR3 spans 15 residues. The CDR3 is CASSQAATGGNEQFF. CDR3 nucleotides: TGTGCCAGCAGCCAGGCCGCTACAGGGGGCAATGAGCAGTTCTTC.

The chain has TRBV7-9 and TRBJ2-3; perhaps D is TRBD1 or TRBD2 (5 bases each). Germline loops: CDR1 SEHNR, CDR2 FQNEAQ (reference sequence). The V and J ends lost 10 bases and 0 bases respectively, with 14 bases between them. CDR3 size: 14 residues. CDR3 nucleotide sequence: TGTGCCACAACCCAGGGACGTAGCACAGATACGCAGTATTTT. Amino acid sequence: CATTQGRSTDTQYF.